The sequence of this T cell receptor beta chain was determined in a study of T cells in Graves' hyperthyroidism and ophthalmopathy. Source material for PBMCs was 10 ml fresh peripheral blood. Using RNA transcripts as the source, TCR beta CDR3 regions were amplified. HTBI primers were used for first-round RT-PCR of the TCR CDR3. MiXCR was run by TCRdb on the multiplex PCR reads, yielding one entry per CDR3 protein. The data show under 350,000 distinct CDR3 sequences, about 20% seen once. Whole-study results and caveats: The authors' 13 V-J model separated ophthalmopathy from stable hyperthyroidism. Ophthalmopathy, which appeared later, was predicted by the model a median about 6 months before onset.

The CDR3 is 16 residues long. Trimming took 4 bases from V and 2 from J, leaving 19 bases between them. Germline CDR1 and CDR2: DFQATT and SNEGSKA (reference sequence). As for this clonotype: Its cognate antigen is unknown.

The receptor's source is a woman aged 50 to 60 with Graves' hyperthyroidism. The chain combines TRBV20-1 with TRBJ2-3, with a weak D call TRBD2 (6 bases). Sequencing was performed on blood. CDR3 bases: TGCAGTGCTAAAGTGGGCGGGACTCTACTCACAGATACGCAGTATTTT. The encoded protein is CSAKVGGTLLTDTQYF.